This record concerns one TCR beta chain sequence. The data belong to a study of T cell repertoires in cytomegalovirus infection. TCRdb itself ran the reads through MiXCR, one entry per CDR3 protein. The data contain more than 650,000 distinct CDR3 sequences, approximately 34% of them seen just once; the ten biggest clones take up around 2.8%. Input material: PBMCs. This receptor was obtained from a human donor in good health (CMV status not recorded). Some clones in this sample may be carry-over from other donors' samples.

For the CDR3, the DNA is TGCAGTGTCTTACGGGCGGGATTCACAGATACGCAGTATTTT. It translates to CSVLRAGFTDTQYF. The chain is built from TRBV20-1 and TRBJ2-3, with D tentatively TRBD2 (6 bases). Germline CDR1 is DFQATT and CDR2 is SNEGSKA (reference sequence). Trimming took 7 bases from V and 2 from J, leaving 16 bases between them. The CDR3 spans 14 residues.